These T cell receptor beta chains were read from a single sample in a study of blood T cell repertoires in COVID-19. Profiling relied on immunoSEQ multiplex PCR, and the TCRdb table lists in-frame clones only, not all of them. The sample lists more than 75,000 clones, 84% occurring once. The specimen was peripheral blood. The receptors stem from a human donor in a cohort sampled during active COVID-19. Each CDR3 is given with its conserved first and last residue. Each record gives: J gene, V gene, D gene, clone size, CDR3 DNA, CDR3 protein. D genes are given only for firm matches. Clone sizes are given selectively: once, few, many, or a class where the clone is expanded.

J gene: TRBJ1-4; V gene: TRBV15; D gene: -; clone size: -; CDR3 DNA: TGTGCCACCAGCGCAGGGGTAGAGTCCATTGCAACTAATGAAAAACTGTTTTTT; CDR3 protein: CATSAGVESIATNEKLFF
J gene: TRBJ2-3; V gene: TRBV2; D gene: TRBD1; clone size: once; CDR3 DNA: TGTGCCAGCAGCCGGGGACAGGGGTCCCTCACAGATACGCAGTATTTT; CDR3 protein: CASSRGQGSLTDTQYF
J gene: TRBJ1-1; V gene: TRBV19; D gene: TRBD1; clone size: -; CDR3 DNA: TGTGCCAGTAGCCGGGACAGGAACACTGAAGCTTTCTTT; CDR3 protein: CASSRDRNTEAFF
J gene: TRBJ1-4; V gene: TRBV28; D gene: TRBD1; clone size: -; CDR3 DNA: TGTGCCAGCAAAAGGGGGCAGGGCGGTGAAAAACTGTTTTTT; CDR3 protein: CASKRGQGGEKLFF
J gene: TRBJ2-1; V gene: TRBV2; D gene: TRBD1; clone size: -; CDR3 DNA: TGTGCCAGCAGTGTGGGCAGGGGGCGGGAAAGCTCCTACAATGAGCAGTTCTTC; CDR3 protein: CASSVGRGRESSYNEQFF
J gene: TRBJ2-4; V gene: TRBV5-1; D gene: TRBD2; clone size: -; CDR3 DNA: TGCGCCAGCAGCTTGAGTAGCGGGAGCAACATTCAGTACTTC; CDR3 protein: CASSLSSGSNIQYF
J gene: TRBJ1-2; V gene: TRBV2; D gene: -; clone size: -; CDR3 DNA: TGTGCCAGCAGTTGGGCCTTTCGGGAAGCTATAGGCTACACCTTC; CDR3 protein: CASSWAFREAIGYTF
J gene: TRBJ1-2; V gene: TRBV2; D gene: TRBD1; clone size: -; CDR3 DNA: TGTGCCAGCAGTACTTTCGAGACAGGGGGCGTCTATGGCTACACCTTC; CDR3 protein: CASSTFETGGVYGYTF
J gene: TRBJ2-7; V gene: TRBV3-1/TRBV3-2; D gene: -; clone size: few; CDR3 DNA: TGTGCCAGCAGCCAAGATCCGCGCGAGCAGTACTTC; CDR3 protein: CASSQDPREQYF
J gene: TRBJ2-1; V gene: TRBV11-2; D gene: -; clone size: -; CDR3 DNA: TGTGCCAGCAGCCCCACTAGCGAAGGGGGGCAGTTCTTC; CDR3 protein: CASSPTSEGGQFF